A single sample is the source of the 2 T cell receptor beta chains below, sequenced in a study of blood T cell repertoires in COVID-19. Assay: immunoSEQ multiplex PCR; the TCRdb copy retains only in-frame clones and omits some. The sample has over 60,000 clones; roughly 87% are singletons. The specimen sequenced was peripheral blood. Receptors originate from a woman aged 45-65 years with active COVID-19.

The gene calls are TRBV27 and TRBJ2-1; D unclear. In germline, CDR1 is MNHEY, CDR2 SMNVEV (reference sequence). The V end was cut by 0 bases, the J end by 4 bases, with 4 bases between. The CDR3 is made up of 13 amino acids. The CDR3 here is CASSLSPYNEQFF. CDR3 coding DNA: TGTGCCAGCAGTTTATCTCCTTACAATGAGCAGTTCTTC.

This sequence joins TRBV14 and TRBJ1-4; the match to TRBD1 covers 7 bases. The CDR3 is 14 amino acids. Germline-derived CDR1 and CDR2 are SGHDN and FVKESK. V lost 1 base to trimming and J lost 8 bases; unmatched junction nucleotides: 4. The DNA for the CDR3 is TGTGCCAGCAGCCAAGTTTCAGGGGGAGAAAAACTGTTTTTT. This sequence encodes CASSQVSGGEKLFF.